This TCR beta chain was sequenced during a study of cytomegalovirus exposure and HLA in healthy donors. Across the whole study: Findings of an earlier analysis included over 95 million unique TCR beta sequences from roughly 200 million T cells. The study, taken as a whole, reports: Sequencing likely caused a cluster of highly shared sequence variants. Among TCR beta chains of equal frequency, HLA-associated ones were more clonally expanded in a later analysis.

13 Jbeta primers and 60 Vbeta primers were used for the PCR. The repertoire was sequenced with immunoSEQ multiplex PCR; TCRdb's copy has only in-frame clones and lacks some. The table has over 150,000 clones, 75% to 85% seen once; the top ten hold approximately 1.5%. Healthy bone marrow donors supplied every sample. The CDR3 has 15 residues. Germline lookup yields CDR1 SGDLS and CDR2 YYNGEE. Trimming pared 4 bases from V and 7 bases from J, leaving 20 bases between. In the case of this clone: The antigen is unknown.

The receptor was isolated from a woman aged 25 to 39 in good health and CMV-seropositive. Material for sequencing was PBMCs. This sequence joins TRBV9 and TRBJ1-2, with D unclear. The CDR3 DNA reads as TGTGCCAGCAGCTCCCGGGCCCCGGACCGGGGTGGCTACACCTTC. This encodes CASSSRAPDRGGYTF.